The source of this TCR beta chain is a study of identical twins. The study, taken as a whole, reports: Rather than following the same donors, the conclusions depended on cross-sectional statistical analysis.

TCRdb analysed the 5' RACE reads with MiXCR anew, one entry per CDR3 protein. Here the sample spans about 810,000 distinct CDR3 sequences, around an eighth being singletons. Germline V gives CDR1 MDHEN, CDR2 SYDVKM. V lost 2 bases, J lost 3 bases, and 10 bases lay in between. CDR3 length: 14 amino acids. A few counts support this clonotype. Antigen specificity is unknown. These data were likewise used in another study, on yellow fever vaccine responses in identical twins.

The receptor's source is a woman aged 18-35 years in good health. Sequencing was performed on PBMCs. The chain is built from TRBV28 and TRBJ1-2; unclear D gene. The DNA of the CDR3 is TGTGCCAGCAGTTTAAGGGCAGGTCACTATGGCTACACCTTC. Translating gives CASSLRAGHYGYTF.